Below, 27 T cell receptor beta chains from the same sample are listed, as sequenced in a study of blood T cell repertoires in COVID-19. Clones were sequenced by immunoSEQ multiplex PCR, and TCRdb holds only the in-frame ones, with some missing. The sample includes around 300,000 clones, roughly nine tenths of them seen just once. The sample taken for sequencing was PBMCs or T cells enriched from blood (not recorded which). The receptors derive from a woman aged 40-49 years who had recovered from COVID-19.

This chain links TRBV18 with TRBJ1-6, with 8 bases aligning to TRBD1. The germline V gene has CDR1 KGHSH and CDR2 LQKENI. V shed 2 bases, J shed 1 base, and the junction held 4 bases outside the gene matches. This CDR3 comprises 17 residues. The CDR3 coding sequence is TGTGCCAGCTCACCAGGACAGGGCCGTTCCTATAATTCACCCCTCCACTTT. This encodes CASSPGQGRSYNSPLHF.

The V call is TRBV27, the J call TRBJ1-3; no firm D call. This CDR3 spans 13 amino acids. With 3 bases removed from V and 3 bases from J, the gap between germline ends came to 6 bases. Germline CDR1 and CDR2: MNHEY and SMNVEV (reference sequence). The chain's CDR3 is CASSFVGGNTIYF. The CDR3 DNA reads TGTGCCAGCAGTTTTGTCGGTGGAAACACCATATATTTT.

This chain joins TRBV4-1 and TRBJ2-6; maybe TRBD1 (6 bases). The length of the CDR3 is 16 residues. Trimming cost V 1 base and J 5 bases, with 12 bases left between them. Germline V gene lookup returns CDR1 MGHRA and CDR2 YSYEKL. As DNA, the CDR3 is TGCGCCAGCAGCCAAGGGCAAGGGACAAGGGCCAACGTCCTGACTTTC. It encodes CASSQGQGTRANVLTF.

The rearrangement links TRBV11-1 to TRBJ2-7; D might be TRBD2 (5 bases). V lost 5 bases and J lost 1, with 9 bases in between. Germline V gene sequence: CDR1 SGHAT, CDR2 FQDESV (reference sequence). CDR3 size: 13 residues. The CDR3 coding sequence is TGTGCCAGCAGCGTTGGGAGTTCCTACGAGCAGTACTTC. Its translation is CASSVGSSYEQYF.

The CDR3 spells CASSSNVGGAGEQYF. As DNA, the CDR3 is TGCGCCAGCAGCTCCAACGTCGGGGGGGCGGGGGAGCAGTACTTC. This chain connects TRBV5-1 to TRBJ2-7; 8 bases are a match to TRBD2. V was clipped by 3 bases and J by 7 bases; unmatched bases: 12. This CDR3 comprises 15 residues. Germline V gives CDR1 SGHRS, CDR2 YFSETQ.

The chain carries TRBV19 and TRBJ1-2; D is ambiguous. The V and J ends lost 5 bases and 8 bases respectively, with 24 bases between them. CDR3 length: 16 amino acids. Germline CDR1 LNHDA, CDR2 SQIVND (reference sequence). CDR3 sequence reads: CASSPLGGRWFQGYTF. The DNA for the CDR3 is TGTGCCAGTAGTCCCCTTGGAGGCAGGTGGTTCCAAGGCTACACCTTC.

The rearrangement links TRBV6-5 to TRBJ2-7; 11 bases line up with TRBD1. Germline CDR1 MNHEY, CDR2 SVGAGI. The CDR3 has 15 residues. The ends lost 6 bases at V and 2 bases at J; junction bases unmatched: 6. Written as DNA, the CDR3 is TGTGCCAGCAGCCACGGACAGGGGGCTACCTACGAGCAGTACTTC. It encodes CASSHGQGATYEQYF.

The chain joins TRBV27 to TRBJ1-2; TRBD1 agrees at 8 bases. The CDR3 runs 13 residues. Germline V gene lookup returns CDR1 MNHEY and CDR2 SMNVEV (reference sequence). V lost 5 bases and J lost 7; bases outside the gene matches: 6. As DNA, the CDR3 is TGTGCCAGCAGTCCGGACAGGGCCCGTGGCTACACCTTC. It encodes CASSPDRARGYTF.

The rearrangement uses TRBV7-2 and TRBJ2-3, with TRBD1 matching 7 bases. Germline V gives CDR1 SGHTA, CDR2 FQGNSA. The V and J ends lost 5 bases and 5 bases, in that order; junction bases with no gene match: 13. This CDR3 has 16 residues. DNA of the CDR3: TGTGCCAGCAGCCTTACGATTCTAGGGGGCCAAGATACGCAGTATTTT. Its translation: CASSLTILGGQDTQYF.

This chain uses TRBV5-1 with TRBJ2-3; 12 nucleotides match TRBD2. The trim removed 4 bases at V and 3 bases at J, leaving 6 bases unmatched. Looked up from germline, CDR1 is SGHRS and CDR2 is YFSETQ. This CDR3 is 16 amino acids long. The CDR3: CASSEGTSGPTDTQYF. CDR3 in DNA: TGCGCCAGCAGCGAAGGGACTAGCGGGCCAACAGATACGCAGTATTTT.

CDR3 nucleotide sequence: TGTGCCAGCAGTTTACTATCTTCGGGGGGGGTGAACACTGAAGCTTTCTTT. Amino acid sequence: CASSLLSSGGVNTEAFF. V usage is TRBV27 and J usage is TRBJ1-1, with D possibly being TRBD1 (5 bases). Germline CDR1 is MNHEY and CDR2 is SMNVEV (reference sequence). This CDR3 comprises 17 residues. The germline V and J ends were trimmed by 2 bases and 0 bases, with 16 bases remaining between them.

The chain joins TRBV19 to TRBJ1-1; TRBD1 matches at 9 bases. From germline, CDR1 is LNHDA and CDR2 SQIVND (reference sequence). V trimming: 6 bases; J trimming: 2 bases; junction bases outside the gene matches: 7. This CDR3 spans 15 amino acids. The CDR3 sequence: CASSARGQGNTEAFF. The CDR3 DNA sequence: TGTGCCAGTAGCGCAAGGGGACAGGGTAACACTGAAGCTTTCTTT.

The chain employs TRBV19 and TRBJ2-2; the D is unclear. The CDR3 runs 15 residues. The ends were cut back, 8 bases at V and 10 bases at J, with 23 bases in the middle. The germline V gene encodes CDR1 LNHDA and CDR2 SQIVND (reference sequence). As DNA, the CDR3 is TGTGCCAGTGGAGTGGTTGGTTTTTTGATGGCGGAGCTGTTTTTT. The encoded protein is CASGVVGFLMAELFF.

The V gene is TRBV7-9, the J gene TRBJ1-2; 7 bases align to TRBD1. From germline, CDR1 is SEHNR and CDR2 FQNEAQ (reference sequence). Trimming at V came to 5 bases and at J to 2 bases, leaving 11 bases not matched to a gene. The length of the CDR3 is 16 residues. This CDR3 reads CASSILQGSGNYGYTF. The CDR3 nucleotides are TGTGCCAGCAGCATCTTACAGGGGAGTGGGAACTATGGCTACACCTTC.

The chain links TRBV6-5 to TRBJ1-2; 7 bases line up with TRBD1. CDR3 size: 12 residues. V shed 6 bases and J 8 bases; nucleotides not matched to a gene: 6. The germline V gene encodes CDR1 MNHEY and CDR2 SVGAGI. DNA of the CDR3: TGTGCCAGCAGCACAGGGGTCGGAGGCTACACCTTC. Translation: CASSTGVGGYTF.

V usage is TRBV4-2 and J usage is TRBJ2-5; 8 bases match TRBD2. Germline CDR1 reads LGHNA; CDR2 reads YNFKEQ. V lost 0 bases, J lost 5 bases, and 11 bases stayed unmatched. The CDR3 has 17 amino acids. CDR3 in DNA: TGTGCCAGCAGCCAAGATGGAGCGGGGGAAGTGCGGGAGACCCAGTACTTC. Its translation: CASSQDGAGEVRETQYF.

This clone showed up just a few times. The chain employs TRBV11-2 and TRBJ2-2; D perhaps matches TRBD2 (5 bases). Germline CDR1 SGHAT, CDR2 FQNNGV. Trimming left V 8 bases short and J 1 base short, with 20 bases between. The CDR3 is 17 amino acids. CDR3 DNA: TGTGCCAGCCGATCGGGTGCGTGGGAGCGGAACACCGGGGAGCTGTTTTTT. Protein product: CASRSGAWERNTGELFF.

The rearrangement joins TRBV7-2 to TRBJ2-1; TRBD2 aligns across 9 bases. CDR1 and CDR2 (germline): SGHTA, FQGNSA. V lost 8 bases to trimming and J lost 4 bases; unmatched junction nucleotides: 9. The CDR3 is 15 residues long. The CDR3: CASAARLAGYNEQFF. As DNA, the CDR3 is TGTGCCAGCGCCGCGCGGCTAGCGGGGTACAATGAGCAGTTCTTC.

The CDR3 region has the DNA TGTGCCAGCAGCCTGTGGACCCCGGGGGACACTGAAGCTTTCTTT. Translating it yields CASSLWTPGDTEAFF. This chain links TRBV7-8 with TRBJ1-1; a possible D gene is TRBD1 (5 bases). Germline V gene sequence: CDR1 SGHVS, CDR2 FQNEAQ. With 5 bases removed from V and 3 bases from J, the gap between germline ends came to 16 bases. This CDR3 is 15 amino acids long.

This rearrangement joins TRBV25-1 to TRBJ1-4, with D perhaps matching TRBD1 (6 bases). Germline values: CDR1 MGHDK, CDR2 SYGVNS. The germline V and J ends were trimmed by 1 base and 11 bases, with 20 bases remaining between them. This CDR3 spans 16 amino acids. CDR3 region: CASSELTGITVGKLFF. CDR3 DNA sequence: TGTGCCAGCAGTGAATTAACAGGGATTACAGTGGGGAAACTGTTTTTT.

This chain joins TRBV2 and TRBJ2-5, with TRBD2 identical over 8 bases. This CDR3 has 13 residues. Germline CDR1 SNHLY, CDR2 FYNNEI. Germline trimming cut 7 bases from V and 1 base from J; bases unmatched to any gene: 2. CDR3 residues: CASTGTSQETQYF. In nucleotides, the CDR3 is TGTGCCAGCACAGGGACTAGCCAAGAGACCCAGTACTTC.

This sequence joins TRBV5-6 and TRBJ1-2; D is unresolved. This CDR3 has 11 residues. The V gene's germline CDR1 is SGHDT and CDR2 YYEEEE. V was cut by 4 bases and J by 7 bases, with 8 bases left in between. CDR3 nucleotide sequence: TGTGCCAGCAGCACTATTCGTGGCTACACCTTC. Translation gives CASSTIRGYTF. Full variable domain (missing parts from reference TRBV5-6 and TRBJ1-2): DAGVTQSPTHLIKTRGQQVTLRCSPKSGHDTVSWYQQALGQGPQFIFQYYEEEERQRGNFPDRFSGHQFPNYSSELNVNALLLGDSALYLCASSTIRGYTFGSGTRLTVV.

This clone was seen once. V is TRBV6-5 and J is TRBJ2-7, with D perhaps TRBD1 (6 bases). Looked up from germline, CDR1 is MNHEY and CDR2 is SVGAGI. Trimming removed 8 bases from V and 6 bases from J, with 20 bases in between. The CDR3 consists of 14 residues. The CDR3 DNA reads TGTGCCAGCGGGGGCACGGGAAAAGGCCGCGAGCAGTACTTC. Amino acids: CASGGTGKGREQYF.

V gene TRBV10-3 combines with J gene TRBJ2-7, with TRBD1 matching 7 bases. Trimming cost V 5 bases and J 1 base; bases outside gene matches: 5. The length of the CDR3 is 14 residues. Germline-derived CDR1 and CDR2 are ENHRY and SYGVKD. DNA of the CDR3: TGTGCCATCAGTATCCGGGACAGATCCTACGAGCAGTACTTC. It is translated as CAISIRDRSYEQYF.

The genes are TRBV4-3 and TRBJ1-2, with D uncertain. The CDR3 consists of 16 residues. The germline gives CDR1 LGHNA, CDR2 YSLEER. Trimming pared 4 bases from V and 6 bases from J, leaving 21 bases between. CDR3: CASSLEPVPNLNGYTF. As DNA, the CDR3 is TGCGCCAGCAGCCTCGAACCAGTCCCGAATCTTAATGGCTACACCTTC.

V usage is TRBV5-1 and J usage is TRBJ2-3; D unclear. With 0 bases removed from V and 0 bases from J, the gap between germline ends came to 11 bases. Germline lookup yields CDR1 SGHRS and CDR2 YFSETQ. The CDR3 runs 16 residues. This CDR3 is CASSLGPDLSTDTQYF. As DNA, the CDR3 is TGCGCCAGCAGCTTGGGCCCAGATCTTAGCACAGATACGCAGTATTTT.

This clone appeared a few times. The chain's CDR3 is CASSYSLAQETQYF. The DNA for the CDR3 is TGTGCCAGCAGTTACTCCCTAGCCCAAGAGACCCAGTACTTC. V and J are TRBV6-2 or TRBV6-3 and TRBJ2-5; TRBD2 is a possible D gene (5 bases). The germline V gene has CDR1 MNHEY and CDR2 SVGEGT. CDR3 length: 14 amino acids. The V end lost 0 bases, the J end lost 1 base, and 6 bases lay between the germline ends.